Described below is a single T cell receptor beta chain sequence and its context. Its antigen remains unidentified. No base quality values were provided; no much bigger clone lies one nucleotide off. The sample originates from a study of blood T cell repertoires in COVID-19 (dated by TCRdb to about 2020). About the study as a whole: The collaborator samples originated in the United States, Italy and Spain and spanned the acute and convalescent phases of COVID-19. The material from the prospective study consisted of cDNA or gDNA derived from T cells, B-cell-depleted T cells, or PBMCs. Samples were obtained from the ongoing ImmuneRACE study (first 160 participants) and from 1,200 or so subjects provided by 6 global collaborators. HLA class I and class II types, where available, came from metadata supplied by the sample provider rather than from assay-based typing. Deeply sampled blood TCRbeta repertoires from subjects exposed to, actively infected with, or recovered from COVID-19 were included in the dataset. Sample metadata almost always included a de-identified subject ID, COVID-19 status, age in years and sex. The repertoires were made available in a free public database intended to serve as a resource for research on the immune response to SARS-CoV-2. Broad study findings and their caveats: The quantity of clinical and demographic metadata differed by source and by participant and was supplied without curation.

A second Seattle source provided samples from volunteer blood donors who had recovered from COVID-19. Collaborating institutions collected whole blood in K2EDTA tubes following their own protocols. For TCRbeta analysis, collaborators shipped samples as frozen whole blood, isolated PBMCs, or DNA extracted from either of those sample types. Including the terminal cysteine and phenylalanine, the CDR3 comprises 16 residues. Just the 48-base CDR3 DNA is kept, in frame starting at base 1. CDR1 MGHRA and CDR2 YSYEKL were looked up in the germline V gene. The germline V and J ends show losses of 3 bases and 8 bases respectively, and no gene match explains 9 bases of the junction. TCRbeta CDR3 regions were amplified from genomic DNA using the immunoSEQ Assay, a bias-controlled multiplex PCR. In the authors' own workflow: The number of nucleated cells in each sample was estimated from the amplification of reference gene primers within the assay. To quantify the absolute abundance of each unique TCRbeta CDR3 rearrangement, sequence reads were collapsed and filtered. For each sample, productive Simpson clonality was calculated by taking the square root of Simpson's diversity index across productive rearrangements. TCRdb obtained this table from immuneACCESS and retained in-frame rearrangements with V and J assigned. These tables miss some clones; where compared with another copy, unresolved V genes account for less than half of the shortfall, and the remainder is unexplained. That table supplies the V and J calls and clone size; D and trimming were determined from the DNA. This sample lists some 240,000 clones; less than 90% were detected once. The ten largest make up less than 2% of the sample.

The clonotype originates from a woman in her forties who had recovered from COVID-19. The sequenced sample was peripheral blood. The chain links TRBV4-1 with TRBJ1-4, and 10 junctional nucleotides match TRBD1. The bases read TGCGCCAGCAGCCATCTTTCGGGACAGGGGAAGGAAAAACTGTTTTTT. Its amino acids are CASSHLSGQGKEKLFF.